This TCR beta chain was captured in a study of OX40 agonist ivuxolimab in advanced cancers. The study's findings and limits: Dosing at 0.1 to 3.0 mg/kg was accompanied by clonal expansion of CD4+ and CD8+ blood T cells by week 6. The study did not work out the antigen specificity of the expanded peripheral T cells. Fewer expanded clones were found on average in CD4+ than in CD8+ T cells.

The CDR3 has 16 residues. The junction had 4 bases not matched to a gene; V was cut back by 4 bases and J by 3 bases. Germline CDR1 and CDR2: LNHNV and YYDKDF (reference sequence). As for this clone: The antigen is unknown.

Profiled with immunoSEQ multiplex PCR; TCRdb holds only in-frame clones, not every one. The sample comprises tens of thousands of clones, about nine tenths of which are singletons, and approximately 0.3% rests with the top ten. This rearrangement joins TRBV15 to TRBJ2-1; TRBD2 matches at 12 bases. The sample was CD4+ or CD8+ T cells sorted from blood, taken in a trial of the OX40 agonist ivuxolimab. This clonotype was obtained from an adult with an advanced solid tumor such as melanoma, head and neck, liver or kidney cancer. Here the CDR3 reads CATSKRTSGNYNEQFF. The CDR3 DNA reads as TGTGCCACCAGCAAAAGGACTAGCGGGAACTACAATGAGCAGTTCTTC.